Following are 7 T cell receptor beta chains from one sample sequenced in a study of shared clonotypes between healthy human individuals. Using immunoSEQ multiplex PCR, the repertoire was profiled, and TCRdb retains in-frame clones only, with some absent. The sample carries millions of clones, 95% recorded once. Sequencing was performed on naive CD4+ T cells sorted from blood. The subset here: CD45RA+ positively selected. These receptors all stem from a man aged 18 to 30 in good health.

The table lists this clone with a count of one. The chain employs TRBV7-9 and TRBJ1-3, with unresolved D. The V end was cut by 1 base, the J end by 2 bases, with 12 bases between. This CDR3 is built from 16 residues. Germline assignment: CDR1 SEHNR and CDR2 FQNEAQ (reference sequence). The CDR3 DNA reads TGTGCCAGCAGCTTAGGTCAACACGGAACTGGAAACACCATATATTTT. Translating gives CASSLGQHGTGNTIYF.

This clone was observed a single time. The chain has TRBV11-2 and TRBJ1-2; D remains ambiguous. V gave up 5 bases and J gave up 3 bases, with 16 bases separating them. Germline V gene sequence: CDR1 SGHAT, CDR2 FQNNGV. The length of the CDR3 is 15 residues. The CDR3 nucleotides are TGTGCCAGCAGCCCCCTGGGAGTGGTAGACTATGGCTACACCTTC. Translated, it gives CASSPLGVVDYGYTF.

This rearrangement joins TRBV10-3 to TRBJ2-3; TRBD2 matches 7 bases. Germline V CDR1 and CDR2: ENHRY, SYGVKD. The CDR3 is 16 residues long. Trimming removed 1 base from V and 2 bases from J; junction bases left unmatched: 6. Written as DNA, the CDR3 is TGTGCCATCAGTGAGTTAGGCGGGAGTAACACAGATACGCAGTATTTT. Translated: CAISELGGSNTDTQYF.

This chain links TRBV2 with TRBJ1-1; D gene ambiguous. V lost 6 bases, J lost 1 base, and 15 bases lay in between. The germline CDR1 and CDR2 sequences are SNHLY and FYNNEI. This CDR3 spans 15 amino acids. In nucleotides, the CDR3 is TGTGCCAGCAGCGCGATGGGCCGGTCGAACACTGAAGCTTTCTTT. Protein: CASSAMGRSNTEAFF.

In DNA, the CDR3 is TGCGCCAGCAGCCAAGATAGACAGTTCGTAGCCAAAAACATTCAGTACTTC. Its translation is CASSQDRQFVAKNIQYF. The J gene is TRBJ2-4, the V gene TRBV4-1; a weak D match, TRBD1 (5 bases). Germline CDR1 MGHRA, CDR2 YSYEKL. The CDR3 consists of 17 residues. V lost 0 bases, J lost 0 bases, and 12 bases lay in between.

Written as DNA, the CDR3 is TGTGCCAGCAGCCAGAGACAGATTAGCACAGATACGCAGTATTTT. Amino acids: CASSQRQISTDTQYF. The gene calls are TRBV5-4 and TRBJ2-3; maybe TRBD1 (5 bases). Germline V gene sequence: CDR1 SGHNT, CDR2 YYREEE (reference sequence). The CDR3 loop spans 15 amino acids. V shed 4 bases and J shed 0 bases, with 12 bases lying between them. Looking up the rest from reference TRBV5-4 and TRBJ2-3 gives the full variable domain: ETGVTQSPTHLIKTRGQQVTLRCSSQSGHNTVSWYQQALGQGPQFIFQYYREEENGRGNFPPRFSGLQFPNYSSELNVNALELDDSALYLCASSQRQISTDTQYFGPGTRLTVL.

V and J are TRBV28 and TRBJ1-2, with D uncertain. Trimming removed 3 bases at V and 2 bases at J, with 4 bases between. The CDR3 spans 12 residues. Germline V gene sequence: CDR1 MDHEN, CDR2 SYDVKM. The CDR3 DNA follows: TGTGCCAGCAGTTTTGAAAACTATGGCTACACCTTC. Its translation is CASSFENYGYTF.